The rows below give T cell receptor beta chains drawn from one sample of a study of blood T cell repertoires in COVID-19. Here immunoSEQ multiplex PCR was the method, and the copy in TCRdb shows in-frame clones only, minus some. The sample has around 95,000 clones; roughly nine tenths are singletons. The sequencing input was peripheral blood. The receptors shown here come from a man aged 50-60 years with acute or convalescent COVID-19. CDR3s include the opening cysteine and the closing phenylalanine or tryptophan. The order of the fields is J gene, CDR3 length, clone size, D gene, V gene, CDR3 protein, CDR3 DNA. The D gene is left open where the match is weak. The size entry is marked missing in some rows and otherwise reads once, few, many or a size class.

TRBJ2-2,15,.,TRBD2,TRBV27,CASSVAGVGTGELFF,TGTGCCAGCAGCGTAGCGGGAGTAGGAACCGGGGAGCTGTTTTTT
TRBJ2-7,15,.,.,TRBV6-5,CASRIRDSSPYEQYF,TGTGCCAGCAGGATCCGGGACTCCTCACCCTACGAGCAGTACTTC
TRBJ1-2,14,.,TRBD1,TRBV27,CASSVTGLSYGYTF,TGTGCCAGCAGCGTGACAGGGTTGAGCTATGGCTACACCTTC
TRBJ2-7,12,.,.,TRBV6-2/TRBV6-3,CASSYPPMEQYF,TGTGCCAGCAGTTACCCCCCTATGGAGCAGTACTTC
TRBJ1-6,13,.,TRBD1,TRBV9,CASSVVSQGALHF,TGTGCCAGCAGCGTAGTATCCCAGGGGGCCCTCCACTTT
TRBJ1-1,14,once,.,TRBV30,CAWSVIGRGTEAFF,TGTGCCTGGAGTGTAATTGGTCGGGGCACTGAAGCTTTCTTT
TRBJ1-1,15,.,TRBD1,TRBV25-1,CASSRTGGADTEAFF,TGTGCCAGCAGTCGGACAGGGGGCGCAGACACTGAAGCTTTCTTT
TRBJ1-4,15,once,TRBD1,TRBV3-1/TRBV3-2,CASSLDRGLGEKLFF,TGTGCCAGCAGCCTCGACAGGGGGCTAGGTGAAAAACTGTTTTTT
TRBJ2-1,17,.,TRBD2,TRBV19,CASSIDSGLASYNEQFF,TGTGCCAGTAGTATAGATTCCGGACTAGCTTCCTACAATGAGCAGTTCTTC
TRBJ2-1,17,.,.,TRBV4-3,CASSQDMEAATYNEQFF,TGCGCCAGCAGCCAAGATATGGAGGCAGCTACCTACAATGAGCAGTTCTTC
TRBJ1-4,10,many,.,TRBV6-5,CASMREKLFF,TGTGCCAGCATGAGAGAAAAACTGTTTTTT
TRBJ2-3,18,.,TRBD2,TRBV5-4,CASSPRAGGPLSTDTQYF,TGTGCCAGCAGCCCGAGAGCGGGAGGGCCCCTAAGCACAGATACGCAGTATTTT
TRBJ2-1,15,.,TRBD2,TRBV6-5,CASSYGVAGGNEQFF,TGTGCCAGCAGTTACGGAGTAGCGGGAGGGAATGAGCAGTTCTTC
TRBJ1-1,13,.,TRBD1,TRBV6-5,CASGTGGSTEAFF,TGTGCCAGCGGGACAGGGGGGTCAACTGAAGCTTTCTTT
TRBJ2-3,17,once,TRBD2,TRBV11-3,CASSLTLAGLGTDTQYF,TGTGCCAGCAGCTTAACTCTAGCGGGACTAGGCACAGATACGCAGTATTTT
TRBJ2-7,13,.,TRBD1,TRBV5-6,CASSWTGDNEQYF,TGTGCCAGCAGCTGGACAGGGGATAACGAGCAGTACTTC
TRBJ2-5,14,.,TRBD2,TRBV29-1,CSIIGTSGQETQYF,TGCAGCATCATAGGGACTAGCGGGCAAGAGACCCAGTACTTC
TRBJ1-5,13,.,.,TRBV6-5,CASQGGVGSAQHF,TGTGCCAGCCAAGGGGGGGTAGGGTCAGCCCAGCATTTT
TRBJ1-1,14,.,.,TRBV5-1,CASSRLEVNTEAFF,TGCGCCAGCAGCAGACTAGAAGTGAACACTGAAGCTTTCTTT
TRBJ2-7,16,.,TRBD1,TRBV11-2,CASSPTGQGNTYEQYF,TGTGCCAGCAGTCCTACGGGACAGGGTAATACCTACGAGCAGTACTTC